This T cell receptor (beta chain) was captured by sequencing in a study of OX40 agonist ivuxolimab in advanced cancers. Background on the study: The study treated patients with ivuxolimab, an agonistic anti-OX40 (CD134) antibody.

Looked up from germline, CDR1 is MGHRA and CDR2 is YSYEKL. This CDR3 contains 15 residues. Unmatched junction bases numbered 3, after V lost 3 bases and J lost 1 base. The method was immunoSEQ multiplex PCR; TCRdb's version includes in-frame clones alone and lacks a portion of them. The sample yields some 19,000 clones, roughly 91% seen once. The sampling schedule covered blood at baseline, cycle 4 day 1, and cycle 7 day 1. The clonotype comes from an adult with an advanced solid tumor such as melanoma, head and neck, liver or kidney cancer. J is TRBJ2-5 and V is TRBV4-1; the match to TRBD2 covers 9 bases. The sequenced sample was CD4+ or CD8+ T cells sorted from blood, obtained in a trial of the OX40 agonist ivuxolimab. The CDR3 protein is CASSHILAGQETQYF. In nucleotides, the CDR3 is TGCGCCAGCAGCCACATACTAGCGGGCCAAGAGACCCAGTACTTC.